The 8 T cell receptor beta chains in this list originate from one sample, sequenced in a study of Japanese encephalitis immunity and Zika vaccine responses. TCRdb itself ran the 5' RACE reads through MiXCR, one entry per CDR3 protein. Of some 1,700 distinct CDR3 sequences listed, around 5.2% are singletons. CFSE-labeled PBMCs were cultured approximately six days with peptide pools, each at roughly 0.93 ug/mL. The sort collected unfixed, live, CD56-CD19-CD16-CD3+CD4+ CFSE-low proliferating CD4 T cells. Here the sequenced sample was antigen-activated CD4+ T cells from blood, cultured, taken during a Zika inactivated vaccine study. The receptors here all came from an adult woman who received an inactivated Zika virus vaccine.

This clonotype rates as large (0.1 to 1%). V is TRBV27 and J is TRBJ1-5; no clear D. There are 16 residues in the CDR3. Germline values: CDR1 MNHEY, CDR2 SMNVEV (reference sequence). V lost 4 bases and J lost 6, with 19 bases in between. CDR3 sequence reads: CASSYSSSRLGQPQHF. For the CDR3, the DNA is TGTGCCAGCAGTTACAGTTCCTCTCGGTTAGGTCAGCCCCAGCATTTT.

This clonotype has more than one count but fewer than ten. The chain joins TRBV29-1 to TRBJ2-5; D call uncertain. The CDR3 length is 13 residues. Germline CDR1 and CDR2: SQVTM and ANQGSEA. Deletions cut 1 base from V and 4 bases from J, with 10 bases between. The CDR3 sequence is CSVEGASPETQYF. The CDR3 coding sequence is TGCAGCGTTGAAGGGGCTAGTCCAGAGACCCAGTACTTC.

This clonotype is medium-sized. The chain has TRBV6-2 or TRBV6-3 and TRBJ2-1; the D gene is possibly TRBD1 (5 bases). Per the germline V gene, CDR1 is MNHEY and CDR2 is SVGEGT. Trimming left V 6 bases short and J 6 bases short, with 18 bases between. The CDR3 is 15 residues long. The CDR3 bases are TGTGCCAGCAGCACAGGTGGGGCCGGTTTCAATGAGCAGTTCTTC. It specifies CASSTGGAGFNEQFF.

The chain uses TRBV7-9 and TRBJ1-3, with D perhaps TRBD1 (5 bases). V was shortened by 7 bases and J by 3 bases, with 10 bases between the two germline ends. CDR1 and CDR2 from the germline V gene are SEHNR and FQNEAQ (reference sequence). This CDR3 spans 13 amino acids. The chain's CDR3 is CASTLGVGNTIYF. The CDR3 DNA is TGTGCCAGCACCTTGGGGGTTGGAAACACCATATATTTT.

This clonotype rates as medium-sized. The chain joins TRBV4-3 to TRBJ2-1, with 11 positions matching TRBD1. This CDR3 has 15 amino acids. Germline V gene sequence: CDR1 LGHNA, CDR2 YSLEER. The V gene end was trimmed by 4 bases and the J gene end by 2 bases; junction bases not matched to a gene: 1. The CDR3 sequence: CASSRGQGAYNEQFF. CDR3 coding DNA: TGCGCCAGCAGCCGGGGACAGGGGGCCTACAATGAGCAGTTCTTC.

Only a few counts were recorded for this clonotype. This chain connects TRBV29-1 to TRBJ2-2; 11 positions agree with TRBD1. The trim removed 0 bases at V and 3 bases at J, leaving 6 bases unmatched. The CDR3 is 17 amino acids. Germline CDR1 SQVTM, CDR2 ANQGSEA. CDR3 region: CSVEDRPGQGDTGELFF. Written as DNA, the CDR3 is TGCAGCGTTGAAGACAGACCGGGACAGGGGGACACCGGGGAGCTGTTTTTT.

This clonotype was found many times. CDR3 region: CASSRGDSSTEAFF. The DNA for the CDR3 is TGCGCCAGCAGCCGGGGGGATTCATCGACTGAAGCTTTCTTT. V usage is TRBV5-1 and J usage is TRBJ1-1, with a tentative D call TRBD1 (5 bases). V shed 4 bases and J shed 5 bases, with 15 bases lying between them. The CDR3 covers 14 residues. Germline V gives CDR1 SGHRS, CDR2 YFSETQ.

This clonotype came up many times. The chain has TRBV9 and TRBJ2-7, with D possibly matching TRBD2 (6 bases). Per germline, CDR1 SGDLS and CDR2 YYNGEE. V gave up 4 bases and J gave up 3 bases, with 17 bases separating them. The CDR3 runs 15 residues. The CDR3 nucleotides read TGTGCCAGCAGCCCCGCCCCCGCGGGGATCTACGAGCAGTACTTC. Protein: CASSPAPAGIYEQYF.